These 31 T cell receptor beta chains originate from one sample sequenced in a study of blood T cell repertoires in COVID-19. The repertoire was sequenced with immunoSEQ multiplex PCR; TCRdb's copy has only in-frame clones and lacks some. The data contain around 160,000 clones, 80% to 90% of them singletons. Sequenced material: peripheral blood. The receptor set was obtained from a man in his 60s with acute or convalescent COVID-19.

The chain couples TRBV27 to TRBJ1-4; D remains unclear. The germline gives CDR1 MNHEY, CDR2 SMNVEV (reference sequence). This CDR3 has 16 residues. Trimming pared 2 bases from V and 0 bases from J, leaving 10 bases between. The CDR3 DNA sequence: TGTGCCAGCAGTTTAAGAGGGTTTGCAACTAATGAAAAACTGTTTTTT. It encodes CASSLRGFATNEKLFF.

V usage is TRBV5-1 and J usage is TRBJ1-1; D not certain. Germline CDR1 and CDR2: SGHRS and YFSETQ. The V end lost 3 bases, the J end lost 1 base, and 16 bases lay between the germline ends. The CDR3 loop spans 16 amino acids. The CDR3, as DNA: TGCGCCAGCAGCTCCGGGATCCAAAGAGGGAACACTGAAGCTTTCTTT. This encodes CASSSGIQRGNTEAFF.

J is TRBJ1-5 and V is TRBV30; 7 nucleotides line up with TRBD1. The germline gives CDR1 GTSNPN, CDR2 SVGIG (reference sequence). After removal of 1 base from V and 6 bases from J, the junction contained 6 bases not matched to a gene. The CDR3 loop spans 14 amino acids. This chain's CDR3 is CAWSAGGKSQPQHF. The DNA for the CDR3 is TGTGCCTGGAGTGCAGGGGGTAAGAGTCAGCCCCAGCATTTT.

This chain uses TRBV7-9 with TRBJ1-2; 10 bases agree with TRBD1. In germline, CDR1 is SEHNR, CDR2 FQNEAQ (reference sequence). This CDR3 contains 16 residues. With 4 bases clipped from V and 6 bases from J, the junction kept 11 bases outside the gene matches. The CDR3 loop is CASSSPWTGGIDGYTF. The CDR3 DNA reads as TGTGCCAGCAGCTCCCCGTGGACAGGGGGAATTGATGGCTACACCTTC.

The V and J genes are TRBV2 and TRBJ1-4; 7 bases map to TRBD1. The germline CDR1 and CDR2 sequences are SNHLY and FYNNEI. The CDR3 totals 16 residues. Unmatched junction bases numbered 14, after V lost 5 bases and J lost 8 bases. The CDR3 DNA reads TGTGCCAGCAGTTCCCCGTTTGACAGGGTTCGCGAAAAACTGTTTTTT. It is translated as CASSSPFDRVREKLFF. Combining the CDR3 with reference TRBV2 and TRBJ1-4 gives the whole variable domain EPEVTQTPSHQVTQMGQEVILRCVPISNHLYFYWYRQILGQKVEFLVSFYNNEISEKSEIFDDQFSVERPDGSNFTLKIRSTKLEDSAMYFCASSSPFDRVREKLFFGSGTQLSVL.

The V call is TRBV19, the J call TRBJ1-2; 8 bases agree with TRBD1. The CDR3 is 13 amino acids. The germline CDR1 and CDR2 sequences are LNHDA and SQIVND (reference sequence). Trimming at V came to 5 bases and at J to 4 bases, leaving 3 bases not matched to a gene. The CDR3 spells CASSSTGAYGYTF. CDR3 DNA sequence: TGTGCCAGTAGTTCGACAGGGGCCTATGGCTACACCTTC.

This chain joins TRBV7-9 and TRBJ2-7, with a tentative D call TRBD1 (5 bases). Germline V lookup: CDR1 SEHNR, CDR2 FQNEAQ (reference sequence). This CDR3 contains 14 residues. Trimming removed 4 bases from V and 5 bases from J, with 15 bases in between. CDR3 region: CASSSNLDTNEQYF. In DNA, the CDR3 is TGTGCCAGCAGCTCGAATTTGGACACCAACGAGCAGTACTTC.

V is TRBV28 and J is TRBJ2-7; tentatively, D is TRBD1 (6 bases). V dropped 3 bases and J dropped 4 bases, with 10 bases sitting between them. This CDR3 spans 13 amino acids. Germline V lookup: CDR1 MDHEN, CDR2 SYDVKM. This CDR3 is CASSFHREYEQYF. CDR3 nucleotides: TGTGCCAGCAGTTTTCACAGGGAGTACGAGCAGTACTTC.

The genes are TRBV5-1 and TRBJ1-1; possibly TRBD1 for D (5 bases). The CDR3 is 15 amino acids. V was clipped by 7 bases and J by 7 bases, with 23 bases between them. Germline lookup yields CDR1 SGHRS and CDR2 YFSETQ. CDR3 sequence reads: CASAGGYGRSDEAFF. CDR3 nucleotides: TGCGCCAGCGCCGGGGGGTACGGACGCTCCGATGAAGCTTTCTTT.

The chain carries TRBV27 and TRBJ1-2, with a weak D call TRBD1 (6 bases). Germline assignment: CDR1 MNHEY and CDR2 SMNVEV (reference sequence). Trimming took off 3 bases at V and 8 bases at J, with 13 bases between the two ends. This CDR3 comprises 13 residues. CDR3 bases: TGTGCCAGCAGTTTGGACAGCCGGCGGGGCTACACCTTC. Its translation is CASSLDSRRGYTF.

V usage is TRBV7-8 and J usage is TRBJ1-5; D unclear. With 1 base removed from V and 6 bases from J, the gap between germline ends came to 10 bases. The CDR3 runs to 14 residues. Germline V gives CDR1 SGHVS, CDR2 FQNEAQ. CDR3 residues: CASSLERVFQPQHF. The CDR3 DNA is TGTGCCAGCAGCTTAGAGAGGGTATTTCAGCCCCAGCATTTT.

The chain joins TRBV29-1 to TRBJ2-7; 7 bases are shared with TRBD1. V gave up 1 base and J gave up 9 bases; unmatched junction bases: 12. This CDR3 contains 14 residues. Per the germline V gene, CDR1 is SQVTM and CDR2 is ANQGSEA. CDR3 sequence: CSVEGGGRESLQYF. CDR3 in DNA: TGCAGCGTTGAAGGAGGGGGCCGGGAATCTCTGCAGTACTTC.

In this sample, this clone turned up once. The chain couples TRBV18 to TRBJ2-2; 9 bases line up with TRBD1. CDR1 is KGHSH and CDR2 is LQKENI in the germline V gene. J was trimmed by 4 bases and V by 3 bases; bases with no gene match: 9. There are 17 residues in the CDR3. The CDR3 region has the DNA TGTGCCAGCTCACCGTTTTTGGGACAGGGATCCACCGGGGAGCTGTTTTTT. Encoded protein: CASSPFLGQGSTGELFF.

This sequence joins TRBV7-8 and TRBJ1-6; 7 bases agree with TRBD1. The CDR3 length is 14 residues. CDR1 is SGHVS and CDR2 is FQNEAQ in the germline V gene. V was clipped by 6 bases and J by 12 bases; unmatched bases: 11. CDR3 nucleotides: TGTGCCAGCAGTACGGGGCAGGGGGTAGAACCCCTCCACTTT. This encodes CASSTGQGVEPLHF.

The chain has TRBV9 and TRBJ2-7, with 9 bases matching TRBD1. V was clipped by 2 bases and J by 2 bases; unmatched bases: 5. This CDR3 comprises 15 residues. Germline V CDR1 and CDR2: SGDLS, YYNGEE. Here the CDR3 reads CASSVGTGITYEQYF. Written as DNA, the CDR3 is TGTGCCAGCAGCGTCGGGACAGGGATTACCTACGAGCAGTACTTC.

This chain links TRBV28 with TRBJ2-7; D uncertain. In germline, CDR1 is MDHEN, CDR2 SYDVKM. V dropped 3 bases and J dropped 1 base, with 10 bases sitting between them. This CDR3 has 14 residues. The CDR3 reads CASSFSRSSYEQYF. The CDR3 coding sequence is TGTGCCAGCAGTTTCTCTCGGTCATCCTACGAGCAGTACTTC.

J is TRBJ2-5 and V is TRBV6-6; tentatively, D is TRBD1 (7 bases). This CDR3 has 16 residues. V shed 0 bases and J shed 4 bases, with 15 bases lying between them. Germline V gene data show CDR1 as MNHNY and CDR2 as SVGAGI (reference sequence). The CDR3 region has the DNA TGTGCCAGCAGTTACTCGAGCCCAGGGGGAGGAGAGACCCAGTACTTC. Translating it yields CASSYSSPGGGETQYF.

The chain joins TRBV19 to TRBJ2-7, with 11 positions matching TRBD2. CDR1 is LNHDA, CDR2 SQIVND, per germline (reference sequence). The J segment lost 6 bases and the V segment lost 5 bases, leaving 9 bases of the junction unmatched. The CDR3 sequence is 15 residues long. CDR3 nucleotides: TGTGCCAGTAGTGCCGCGACTAGCGGGATTCGCGAGCAGTACTTC. It is translated as CASSAATSGIREQYF.

V gene TRBV6-5 combines with J gene TRBJ2-3; the match to TRBD2 covers 10 bases. The V segment lost 7 bases and the J segment 5 bases; nucleotides outside the gene matches: 9. Per the germline V gene, CDR1 is MNHEY and CDR2 is SVGAGI. The CDR3 runs to 15 residues. This chain's CDR3 is CASIPGLAQGDTQYF. The CDR3 bases are TGTGCCAGCATCCCGGGACTAGCGCAGGGAGATACGCAGTATTTT.

The chain couples TRBV6-5 to TRBJ1-5, with D perhaps matching TRBD1 (5 bases). The V gene's germline CDR1 is MNHEY and CDR2 SVGAGI. The CDR3 has 14 amino acids. V was pared by 6 bases and J by 3 bases, with 12 bases between. CDR3 nucleotides: TGTGCCAGCAGGCAGGGTAATGACAATCAGCCCCAGCATTTT. It specifies CASRQGNDNQPQHF.

The rearrangement links TRBV7-9 to TRBJ2-2, with 8 bases fitting TRBD2. CDR3 length: 15 amino acids. Germline values: CDR1 SEHNR, CDR2 FQNEAQ (reference sequence). Trimming at V came to 3 bases and at J to 6 bases, leaving 6 bases not matched to a gene. DNA of the CDR3: TGTGCCAGCAGCTTGCGGGAGGCGGGGGCCGGGGAGCTGTTTTTT. Amino acids: CASSLREAGAGELFF.

The chain couples TRBV5-1 to TRBJ1-4; 7 bases are a match to TRBD1. This CDR3 comprises 13 residues. Trimming cost V 5 bases and J 7 bases; bases outside gene matches: 5. Germline-derived CDR1 and CDR2 are SGHRS and YFSETQ. CDR3 in DNA: TGCGCCAGCAGAACAGGGGCGGTTGAAAAACTGTTTTTT. It translates to CASRTGAVEKLFF.

The chain is built from TRBV5-1 and TRBJ1-1, with D possibly being TRBD1 (5 bases). V lost 0 bases and J lost 0, with 15 bases in between. The CDR3 consists of 17 residues. Germline V gene lookup returns CDR1 SGHRS and CDR2 YFSETQ. CDR3 residues: CASSLERGSFMNTEAFF. The CDR3 nucleotides are TGCGCCAGCAGCTTGGAAAGGGGTTCGTTCATGAACACTGAAGCTTTCTTT.

The V gene is TRBV29-1, the J gene TRBJ1-1; tentative D call: TRBD1 (5 bases). In germline, CDR1 is SQVTM, CDR2 ANQGSEA. This CDR3 spans 12 amino acids. The CDR3 loop is CGGSQVNTEAFF. The DNA for the CDR3 is TGCGGGGGGTCCCAGGTGAACACTGAAGCTTTCTTT. Using reference TRBV29-1 and TRBJ1-1 for the parts outside the CDR3, the full variable domain is SAVISQKPSRDICQRGTSLTIQCQVDSQVTMMFWYRQQPGQSLTLIATANQGSEATYESGFVIDKFPISRPNLTFSTLTVSNMSPEDSSIYLCGGSQVNTEAFFGQGTRLTVV.

The chain links TRBV30 to TRBJ2-5, with 7 bases aligning to TRBD2. The CDR3 has 13 residues. In germline, CDR1 is GTSNPN, CDR2 SVGIG (reference sequence). J was trimmed by 7 bases and V by 3 bases; bases with no gene match: 8. The chain's CDR3 is CAWSLRGSWTQYF. The CDR3 bases are TGTGCCTGGAGCTTGCGGGGGAGTTGGACCCAGTACTTC. The complete variable domain, with remaining parts taken from reference TRBV30 and TRBJ2-5, reads SQTIHQWPATLVQPVGSPLSLECTVEGTSNPNLYWYRQAAGRGLQLLFYSVGIGQISSEVPQNLSASRPQDRQFILSSKKLLLSDSGFYLCAWSLRGSWTQYFGPGTRLLVL.

The rearrangement links TRBV5-5 to TRBJ1-5, with D unresolved. Germline V gene lookup returns CDR1 SGHKS and CDR2 YYEKEE (reference sequence). The CDR3 spans 13 residues. Trimming pared 1 base from V and 4 bases from J, leaving 6 bases between. The CDR3 coding sequence is TGTGCCAGCAGCTTGTCGGGAAATCAGCCCCAGCATTTT. It encodes CASSLSGNQPQHF.

The J gene is TRBJ1-4, the V gene TRBV28; TRBD1 might be the D (5 bases). Germline loops: CDR1 MDHEN, CDR2 SYDVKM. The CDR3 consists of 12 residues. Between the trimmed V and J ends, which lost 5 bases and 9 bases, there was a span of 10 bases. The CDR3 bases are TGTGCCAGCAGTACCCGGGGGAAAAAACTGTTTTTT. Its translation is CASSTRGKKLFF.

This chain's CDR3 is CATSDRSSGIQETQYF. The CDR3 DNA reads as TGTGCCACCAGTGATCGCTCTAGCGGGATACAAGAGACCCAGTACTTC. This chain uses TRBV24-1 with TRBJ2-5; 9 bases map to TRBD2. The CDR3 has 16 amino acids. CDR1 and CDR2 from the germline V gene are KGHDR and SFDVKD. The V gene end was trimmed by 3 bases and the J gene end by 2 bases; junction bases not matched to a gene: 6.

The chain couples TRBV30 to TRBJ2-3; no definite D call. This CDR3 spans 12 amino acids. CDR1 is GTSNPN, CDR2 SVGIG, per germline (reference sequence). Trimming stripped 0 bases from V and 5 bases from J, with 6 bases between. The CDR3 DNA is TGTGCCTGGAGTGTATCGGTAGATACGCAGTATTTT. Translation: CAWSVSVDTQYF. Full variable domain (rest looked up from reference TRBV30 and TRBJ2-3): SQTIHQWPATLVQPVGSPLSLECTVEGTSNPNLYWYRQAAGRGLQLLFYSVGIGQISSEVPQNLSASRPQDRQFILSSKKLLLSDSGFYLCAWSVSVDTQYFGPGTRLTVL.

The chain has TRBV7-9 and TRBJ1-1; no clear D gene. Per germline, CDR1 SEHNR and CDR2 FQNEAQ (reference sequence). Trimming took 3 bases from V and 4 from J, leaving 15 bases between them. The CDR3 is 15 amino acids. CDR3 sequence (DNA): TGTGCCAGCAGCTTGGGTCGGGGAGTCGGCACTGAAGCTTTCTTT. This translates into CASSLGRGVGTEAFF.

The rearrangement links TRBV28 to TRBJ1-1, with D tentatively TRBD1 (6 bases). The CDR3 sequence is 15 residues long. The germline gives CDR1 MDHEN, CDR2 SYDVKM. V was pared by 7 bases and J by 0 bases, with 15 bases between. The CDR3 spells CASKLGTPVNTEAFF. In DNA, the CDR3 is TGTGCCAGCAAATTGGGGACACCCGTGAACACTGAAGCTTTCTTT.